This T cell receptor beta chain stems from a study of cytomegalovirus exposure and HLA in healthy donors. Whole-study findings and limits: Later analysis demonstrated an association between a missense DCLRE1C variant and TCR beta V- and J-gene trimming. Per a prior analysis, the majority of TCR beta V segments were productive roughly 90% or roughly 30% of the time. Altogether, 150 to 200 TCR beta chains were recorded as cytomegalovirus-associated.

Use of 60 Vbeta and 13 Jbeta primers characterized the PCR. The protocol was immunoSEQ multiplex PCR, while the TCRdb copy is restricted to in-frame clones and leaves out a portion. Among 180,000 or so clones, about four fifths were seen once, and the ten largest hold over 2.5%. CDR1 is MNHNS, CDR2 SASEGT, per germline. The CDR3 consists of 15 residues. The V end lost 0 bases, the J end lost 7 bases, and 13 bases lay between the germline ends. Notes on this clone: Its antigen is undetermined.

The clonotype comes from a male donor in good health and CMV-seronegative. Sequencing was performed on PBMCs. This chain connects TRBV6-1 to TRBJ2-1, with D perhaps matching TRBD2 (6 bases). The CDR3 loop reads CASSEAGGLPNEQFF. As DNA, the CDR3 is TGTGCCAGCAGTGAAGCCGGGGGACTCCCGAATGAGCAGTTCTTC.